Listed below are T cell receptor beta chains from one sample, sequenced in a study of cytomegalovirus exposure and HLA in healthy donors. Profiling relied on immunoSEQ multiplex PCR, and the TCRdb table lists in-frame clones only, not all of them. Here the sample spans some 150,000 clones, roughly 72% being singletons. The material sequenced was PBMCs. The receptors stem from a young woman in good health and CMV-seropositive. Both conserved end residues are part of each CDR3. A D gene is named only where the DNA matches it firmly. Clone size is given for some rows only: seen once, a few or many times, or a class if the clone is expanded.

V,size,J,D,length,CDR3,DNA
TRBV29-1,-,TRBJ2-5,TRBD1,12,CSAQTGAETQYF,TGCAGCGCACAGACAGGGGCCGAGACCCAGTACTTC
TRBV2,-,TRBJ2-4,-,14,CASGPDSSQNIQYF,TGTGCCAGCGGACCGGACAGCTCGCAAAACATTCAGTACTTC
TRBV6-1,-,TRBJ2-7,-,16,CASSEGWRMGSYEQYF,TGTGCCAGCAGTGAAGGTTGGAGGATGGGCTCCTACGAGCAGTACTTC
TRBV18,-,TRBJ2-3,TRBD1,14,CASRGQGSADTQYF,TGTGCCAGCCGCGGACAGGGGTCTGCAGATACGCAGTATTTT
TRBV29-1,-,TRBJ1-1,-,13,CSVDRGPRSEAFF,TGCAGCGTTGACAGGGGTCCCCGTTCTGAAGCTTTCTTT
TRBV10-3,-,TRBJ2-3,TRBD2,14,CAISSREGTDTQYF,TGTGCCATCAGCTCGCGGGAGGGCACAGATACGCAGTATTTT
TRBV6-5,-,TRBJ2-1,TRBD2,15,CASSLGSGGYNEQFF,TGTGCCAGCAGTTTAGGTAGCGGGGGGTACAATGAGCAGTTCTTC
TRBV29-1,-,TRBJ2-3,-,14,CSVTGTPNVDTQYF,TGCAGCGTCACCGGGACTCCAAATGTCGATACGCAGTATTTT
TRBV28,-,TRBJ2-7,-,13,CASSLRRPYEQYF,TGTGCCAGCAGTTTACGCAGGCCCTACGAGCAGTACTTC
TRBV10-1,-,TRBJ2-1,TRBD1,15,CASSKGQGDYNEQFF,TGCGCCAGCAGTAAGGGACAGGGGGACTACAATGAGCAGTTCTTC
TRBV15,-,TRBJ1-5,-,14,CATSRDSSNQPQHF,TGTGCCACCAGCAGAGATAGCAGCAATCAGCCCCAGCATTTT
TRBV1,-,TRBJ1-1,-,16,CTSSQDVGQMNTEAFF,TGCACCAGCAGCCAAGATGTGGGACAGATGAACACTGAAGCTTTCTTT
TRBV5-6,few,TRBJ2-7,TRBD2,15,CASSYGLADTYEQYF,TGTGCCAGCAGCTATGGACTAGCGGACACCTACGAGCAGTACTTC
TRBV28,-,TRBJ1-3,-,12,CASSRAGNTIYF,TGTGCCAGCAGTCGAGCTGGAAACACCATATATTTT
TRBV30,-,TRBJ2-7,TRBD2,12,CACGSSGYEQYF,TGTGCCTGCGGGTCTAGCGGCTACGAGCAGTACTTC
TRBV6-1,-,TRBJ1-6,-,13,CASTTETNSPLHF,TGTGCCAGCACTACAGAAACTAATTCACCCCTCCACTTT
TRBV6-6,few,TRBJ1-2,TRBD1,14,CASSWDRAGYGYTF,TGTGCCAGCAGTTGGGACAGGGCAGGCTATGGCTACACCTTC
TRBV2,-,TRBJ1-2,-,14,CASRTRTDSYGYTF,TGTGCCAGCCGGACCCGGACCGACAGCTATGGCTACACCTTC
TRBV7-6,once,TRBJ2-3,-,16,CASSTRGASPTDTQYF,TGTGCCAGCAGCACACGGGGGGCCTCCCCCACAGATACGCAGTATTTT
TRBV5-4,once,TRBJ1-1,-,14,CASSLVGVNTEAFF,TGTGCCAGCAGCTTGGTAGGGGTGAACACTGAAGCTTTCTTT
TRBV30,-,TRBJ1-2,-,12,CACPKTEYGYTF,TGTGCCTGCCCTAAGACGGAGTATGGCTACACCTTC
TRBV30,-,TRBJ2-3,TRBD2,17,CAWSVTRWSGARDTQYF,TGTGCCTGGAGTGTGACCAGGTGGAGCGGGGCTCGGGATACGCAGTATTTT
TRBV27,few,TRBJ2-7,-,14,CASSVSRNSYEQYF,TGTGCCAGCTCCGTTTCCAGGAACTCCTACGAGCAGTACTTC
TRBV5-4,-,TRBJ1-6,-,14,CASSKGETNSPLHF,TGTGCCAGCAGCAAGGGGGAGACGAATTCACCCCTCCACTTT
TRBV6-1,-,TRBJ2-3,TRBD2,14,CASSELAGPDTQYF,TGTGCCAGCAGTGAGCTAGCGGGGCCTGATACGCAGTATTTT
TRBV30,-,TRBJ2-5,-,14,CAWSRGLGDETQYF,TGTGCCTGGAGTCGGGGACTGGGCGACGAGACCCAGTACTTC
TRBV19,-,TRBJ1-5,TRBD1,12,CASNRQGQPQHF,TGTGCCAGTAACCGACAGGGTCAGCCCCAGCATTTT
TRBV7-8,-,TRBJ2-7,-,16,CASSPWTATISYEQYF,TGTGCCAGCAGCCCCTGGACAGCGACTATCTCCTACGAGCAGTACTTC
TRBV11-2,-,TRBJ2-7,-,13,CASSLEYRYEQYF,TGTGCCAGCAGCTTAGAGTACCGGTACGAGCAGTACTTC
TRBV9,-,TRBJ1-2,-,14,CASSASHPNYGYTF,TGTGCCAGCAGCGCCAGTCATCCTAACTATGGCTACACCTTC
TRBV5-1,-,TRBJ1-1,TRBD1,18,CASSLVAGQGMENTEAFF,TGCGCCAGCAGCTTGGTGGCGGGACAGGGAATGGAGAACACTGAAGCTTTCTTT
TRBV11-2,-,TRBJ2-3,-,12,CASSLGPDTQYF,TGTGCCAGCAGCTTAGGGCCAGATACGCAGTATTTT
TRBV18,-,TRBJ1-5,-,13,CASSRGSNQPQHF,TGTGCCAGCTCACGAGGGAGCAATCAGCCCCAGCATTTT
TRBV6-1,-,TRBJ1-5,-,13,CASRGGLGQPQHF,TGTGCCAGCAGAGGGGGTTTGGGGCAGCCCCAGCATTTT
TRBV6-6,-,TRBJ1-5,TRBD1,15,CASSYPDRGGQPQHF,TGTGCCAGCAGTTACCCGGACAGGGGAGGACAGCCCCAGCATTTT
TRBV28,-,TRBJ1-2,-,14,CASHSPLQYYGYTF,TGTGCCAGCCACAGTCCGCTACAATACTATGGCTACACCTTC
TRBV19,-,TRBJ2-7,TRBD1,14,CASRLGTGPYEQYF,TGTGCCAGTAGACTGGGGACAGGGCCCTACGAGCAGTACTTC
TRBV21-1,-,TRBJ1-1,-,15,CASSKAATMNTEAFF,TGTGCCAGCAGCAAAGCGGCCACAATGAACACTGAAGCTTTCTTT
TRBV28,-,TRBJ2-2,-,18,CASSTQYAGRTWAGELFF,TGTGCCAGCAGCACTCAATACGCGGGTCGAACATGGGCCGGGGAGCTGTTTTTT
TRBV7-9,-,TRBJ2-1,TRBD2,15,CASSFSLAGYNEQFF,TGTGCCAGCAGCTTCAGTCTAGCGGGGTACAATGAGCAGTTCTTC
TRBV5-4,-,TRBJ2-1,-,11,CASSRRDEQFF,TGTGCCAGCAGCAGGAGGGATGAGCAGTTCTTC
TRBV10-1,-,TRBJ1-4,TRBD1,12,CAGDRPNEKLFF,TGCGCCGGGGACAGGCCGAATGAAAAACTGTTTTTT
TRBV4-3,-,TRBJ2-7,TRBD1,15,CASSQDITGGYEQYF,TGCGCCAGCAGCCAAGATATCACAGGGGGCTACGAGCAGTACTTC
TRBV5-8,-,TRBJ1-2,-,15,CASSLYTGKVIGYTF,TGTGCCAGCAGCTTGTATACAGGGAAAGTGATCGGCTACACCTTC
TRBV7-9,-,TRBJ2-1,TRBD1,12,CSSSSNRGVSVF,TGTTCCAGCAGCTCAAACAGGGGCGTGTCGGTCTTC
TRBV7-2,-,TRBJ1-4,-,13,CASSLDKYEKLFF,TGTGCCAGCAGCCTGGACAAATATGAAAAACTGTTTTTT
TRBV11-3,-,TRBJ2-1,TRBD2,15,CASSFSGGLYNEQFF,TGTGCCAGCAGCTTTAGCGGGGGCCTCTACAATGAGCAGTTCTTC
TRBV4-3,few,TRBJ1-6,-,17,CASSQDDLAGDNSPLHF,TGCGCCAGCAGCCAAGATGATTTGGCAGGGGATAATTCACCCCTCCACTTT